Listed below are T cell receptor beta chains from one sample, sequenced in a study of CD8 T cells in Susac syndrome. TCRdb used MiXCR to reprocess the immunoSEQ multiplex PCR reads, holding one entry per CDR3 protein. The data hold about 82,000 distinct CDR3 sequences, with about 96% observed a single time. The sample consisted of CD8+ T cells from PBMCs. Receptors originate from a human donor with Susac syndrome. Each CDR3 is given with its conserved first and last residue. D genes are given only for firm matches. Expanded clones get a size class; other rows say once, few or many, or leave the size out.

CATSRDRSTTYTGELFF TGTGCCACCAGCAGAGATAGGTCAACTACATACACCGGGGAGCTGTTTTTT . TRBJ2-2 TRBV15 .
CASSQFAGHYGYTF TGCGCCAGCAGTCAGTTTGCAGGGCACTATGGCTACACCTTC . TRBJ1-2 TRBV23-1 .
CASTNLSHRSNYGYTF TGTGCCAGTACCAACTTGTCCCACAGAAGTAACTATGGCTACACCTTC . TRBJ1-2 TRBV6-6 .
CATSNEDTSSYNEQFF TGTGCCACCAGTAACGAGGACACGAGCTCCTACAATGAGCAGTTCTTC . TRBJ2-1 TRBV24-1 .
CASSTPRAGRPDEQFF TGTGCCAGCAGTACCCCCCGGGCAGGGAGGCCGGATGAGCAGTTCTTC . TRBJ2-1 TRBV6-2/TRBV6-3 .
CASSPNRDMNTEAFF TGTGCCAGCAGCCCGAACAGGGACATGAACACTGAAGCTTTCTTT . TRBJ1-1 TRBV11-2 .
CASSIRQARHEQFF TGTGCCAGCAGCATAAGACAAGCCCGACATGAGCAGTTCTTC . TRBJ2-1 TRBV5-4 few
CASSAGTGLFYEQYF TGTGCCAGCAGCGCCGGGACAGGGTTGTTCTACGAGCAGTACTTC TRBD1 TRBJ2-7 TRBV9 .
CASSQDVSQGQFF TGCGCCAGCAGCCAAGATGTGTCACAGGGGCAGTTCTTC . TRBJ2-1 TRBV4-1 .
CSAETSGTGGQYF TGCAGTGCAGAGACCTCCGGGACAGGGGGCCAGTACTTC TRBD1 TRBJ2-7 TRBV20-1 .
CASIAASLGEQFF TGTGCCAGTATCGCGGCTAGTCTTGGTGAGCAGTTCTTC . TRBJ2-1 TRBV19 few
CASSYVGHQYF TGTGCCAGCAGTTACGTTGGGCACCAGTACTTC . TRBJ2-5 TRBV6-5 .
CASSYSITGTTDTQYF TGTGCCAGCAGTTACTCGATAACGGGGACGACAGATACGCAGTATTTT . TRBJ2-3 TRBV6-2/TRBV6-3 .
CASSPSGDREPPLHF TGCGCCAGCAGCCCCTCGGGCGACAGGGAGCCACCCCTCCACTTT TRBD1 TRBJ1-6 TRBV10-2 .
CSARNPETQYF TGCAGTGCTAGAAACCCAGAGACCCAGTACTTC . TRBJ2-5 TRBV20-1 .
CASSIVDTFNYGYTF TGTGCCAGTAGTATAGTTGACACCTTTAACTATGGCTACACCTTC . TRBJ1-2 TRBV19 .
CASSLDGQGPNTEAFF TGCGCCAGCAGCTTGGACGGACAGGGCCCGAACACTGAAGCTTTCTTT TRBD1 TRBJ1-1 TRBV5-1 .
CATSDSQGSYNEQFF TGTGCCACCAGTGATTCTCAGGGATCCTACAATGAGCAGTTCTTC . TRBJ2-1 TRBV24-1 .
CASSPRGASYEQYF TGCGCCAGCAGCCCCAGGGGGGCGAGTTACGAGCAGTACTTC . TRBJ2-7 TRBV5-1 .
CSARDLREQYF TGCAGTGCTAGAGACCTTCGAGAGCAGTACTTC . TRBJ2-7 TRBV20-1 .
CASSYEIRQETQYF TGTGCCAGCAGTTACGAGATCAGACAAGAGACCCAGTACTTC . TRBJ2-5 TRBV6-6 few
CASSQVHGTEGIQYF TGTGCCAGCAGCCAGGTACATGGGACAGAAGGCATTCAGTACTTC TRBD1 TRBJ2-4 TRBV4-2 .
CASSLGAGGRTDTQYF TGTGCCAGCAGCTTAGGAGCGGGGGGCCGCACAGATACGCAGTATTTT TRBD2 TRBJ2-3 TRBV7-3 .
CAWSPRGDYGYTF TGTGCCTGGAGTCCACGCGGGGACTATGGCTACACCTTC . TRBJ1-2 TRBV30 .